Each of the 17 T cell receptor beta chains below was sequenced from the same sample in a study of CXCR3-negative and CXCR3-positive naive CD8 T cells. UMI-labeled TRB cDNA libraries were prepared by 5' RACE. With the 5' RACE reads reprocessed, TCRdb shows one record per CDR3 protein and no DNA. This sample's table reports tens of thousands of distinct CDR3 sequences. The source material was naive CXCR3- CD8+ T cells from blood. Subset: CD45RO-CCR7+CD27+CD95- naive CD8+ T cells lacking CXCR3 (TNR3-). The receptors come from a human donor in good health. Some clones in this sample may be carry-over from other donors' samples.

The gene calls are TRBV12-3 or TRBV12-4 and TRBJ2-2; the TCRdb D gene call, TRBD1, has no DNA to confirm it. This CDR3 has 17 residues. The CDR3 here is CASSYWRGGRNTGELFF.

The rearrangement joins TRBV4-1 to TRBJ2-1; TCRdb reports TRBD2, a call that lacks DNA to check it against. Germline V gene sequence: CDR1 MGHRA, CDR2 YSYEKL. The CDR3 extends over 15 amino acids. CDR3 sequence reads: CASSLRAGDLSEQFF.

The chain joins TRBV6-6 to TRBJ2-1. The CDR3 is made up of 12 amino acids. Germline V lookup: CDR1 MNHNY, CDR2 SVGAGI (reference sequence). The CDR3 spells CASSYSMDEQFF.

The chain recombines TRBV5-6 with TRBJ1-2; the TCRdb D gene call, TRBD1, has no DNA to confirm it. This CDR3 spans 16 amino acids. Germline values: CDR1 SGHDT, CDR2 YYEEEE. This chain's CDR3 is CASSFTTWTGVGGYTF.

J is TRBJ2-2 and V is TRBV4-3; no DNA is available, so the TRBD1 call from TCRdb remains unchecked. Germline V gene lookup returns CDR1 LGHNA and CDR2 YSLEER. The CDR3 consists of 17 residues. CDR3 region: CASSQDLSGGAYGELFF.

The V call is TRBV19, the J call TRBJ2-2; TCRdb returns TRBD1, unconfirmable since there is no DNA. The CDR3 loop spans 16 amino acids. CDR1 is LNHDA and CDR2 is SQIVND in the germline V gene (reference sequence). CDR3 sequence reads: CASRKDRGRNTGELFF.

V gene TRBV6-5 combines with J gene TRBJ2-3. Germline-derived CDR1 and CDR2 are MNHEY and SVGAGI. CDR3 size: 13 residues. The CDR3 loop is CASSYSGTDTQYF.

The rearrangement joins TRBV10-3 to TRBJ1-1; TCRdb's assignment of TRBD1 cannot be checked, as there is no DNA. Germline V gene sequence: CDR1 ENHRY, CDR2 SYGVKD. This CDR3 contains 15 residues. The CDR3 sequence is CAISDVPGMNTEAFF.

CDR3 protein: CASSPGLALIEQYF. V usage is TRBV6-5 and J usage is TRBJ2-7; TCRdb gives TRBD2 as the D gene, but with no DNA this cannot be confirmed. The length of the CDR3 is 14 residues. CDR1 MNHEY and CDR2 SVGAGI come from the germline V gene.

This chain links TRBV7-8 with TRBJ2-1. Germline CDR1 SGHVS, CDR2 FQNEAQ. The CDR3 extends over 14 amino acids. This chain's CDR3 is CASSLNRNYNEQFF.

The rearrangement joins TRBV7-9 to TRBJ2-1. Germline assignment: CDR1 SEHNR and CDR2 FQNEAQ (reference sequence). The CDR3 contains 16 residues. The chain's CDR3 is CASSPLYRVSYNEQFF. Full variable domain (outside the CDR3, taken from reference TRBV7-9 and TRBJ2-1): DTGVSQNPRHKITKRGQNVTFRCDPISEHNRLYWYRQTLGQGPEFLTYFQNEAQLEKSRLLSDRFSAERPKGSFSTLEIQRTEQGDSAMYLCASSPLYRVSYNEQFFGPGTRLTVL.

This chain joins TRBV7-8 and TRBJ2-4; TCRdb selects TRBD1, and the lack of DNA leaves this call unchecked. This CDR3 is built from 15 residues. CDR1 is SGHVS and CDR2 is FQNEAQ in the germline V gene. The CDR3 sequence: CASSLYGGAKNIQYF.

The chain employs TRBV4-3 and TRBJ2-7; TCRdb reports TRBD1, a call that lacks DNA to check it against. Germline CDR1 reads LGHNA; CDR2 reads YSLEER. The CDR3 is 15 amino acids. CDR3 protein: CASSQIPGSSYEQYF.

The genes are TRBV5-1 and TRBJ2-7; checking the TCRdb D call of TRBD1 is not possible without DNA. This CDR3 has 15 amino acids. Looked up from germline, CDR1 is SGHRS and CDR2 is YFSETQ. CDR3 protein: CASSFVDREGYEQYF.

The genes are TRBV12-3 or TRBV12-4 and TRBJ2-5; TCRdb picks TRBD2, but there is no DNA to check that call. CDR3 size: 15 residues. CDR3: CASWRRGFPEETQYF.

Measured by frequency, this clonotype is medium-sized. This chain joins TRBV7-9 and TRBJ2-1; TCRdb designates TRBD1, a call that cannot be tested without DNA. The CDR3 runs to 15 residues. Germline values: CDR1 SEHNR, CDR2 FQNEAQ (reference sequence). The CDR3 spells CASSSETGGHNEQFF.

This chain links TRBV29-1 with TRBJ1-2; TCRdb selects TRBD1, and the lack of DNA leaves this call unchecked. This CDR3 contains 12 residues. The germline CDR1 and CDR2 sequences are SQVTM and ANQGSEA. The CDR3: CSVVGGLGGYTF.